These 17 T cell receptor beta chains were all obtained from the same sample, sequenced in a study of blood T cell repertoires in COVID-19. Profiling relied on immunoSEQ multiplex PCR, and the TCRdb table lists in-frame clones only, not all of them. Here the sample spans approximately 220,000 clones, 80% to 90% being singletons. The sequenced sample consisted of PBMCs or T cells enriched from blood (not recorded which). The receptor set was obtained from a woman in her 30s who had been exposed to COVID-19.

This clone was seen a single time. The genes are TRBV9 and TRBJ2-1, with 11 bases fitting TRBD2. The CDR3 length is 16 residues. Trimming at V came to 3 bases and at J to 5 bases, leaving 7 bases not matched to a gene. Germline V gene lookup returns CDR1 SGDLS and CDR2 YYNGEE. The CDR3 DNA follows: TGTGCCAGCAGCGCACGGGGACTAGCGGCCCACAATGAGCAGTTCTTC. It specifies CASSARGLAAHNEQFF.

The CDR3 region has the DNA TGTGCCAGCAGTACAGGGGGGGGTGAGACCCAGTACTTC. This sequence encodes CASSTGGGETQYF. This sequence joins TRBV5-8 and TRBJ2-5; the D gene is possibly TRBD1 (8 bases). Trimming stripped 5 bases from V and 5 bases from J, with 13 bases between. Germline-derived CDR1 and CDR2 are SGHTS and YDEGEE. The CDR3 covers 13 residues.

The chain employs TRBV4-2 and TRBJ1-2, with D uncertain. V lost 0 bases to trimming and J lost 5 bases, with 13 bases between them. The CDR3 loop spans 15 amino acids. Germline CDR1 is LGHNA and CDR2 is YNFKEQ. In DNA form, the CDR3 reads TGTGCCAGCAGCCAAGAAACAACGACTGGGTATGGCTACACCTTC. Translating it yields CASSQETTTGYGYTF.

The rearrangement uses TRBV10-3 and TRBJ2-3; TRBD2 might be the D (7 bases). Trimming shortened V by 8 bases and J by 5 bases, and 11 bases separated the two germline ends. Germline loops: CDR1 ENHRY, CDR2 SYGVKD. The CDR3 consists of 12 residues. CDR3 region: CAIRGAIDTQYF. For the CDR3, the DNA is TGTGCCATCCGGGGGGCCATAGATACGCAGTATTTT.

The rearrangement joins TRBV15 to TRBJ1-1; D is unclear. From germline, CDR1 is LNHNV and CDR2 YYDKDF (reference sequence). V lost 4 bases and J lost 8, with 17 bases in between. There are 14 residues in the CDR3. CDR3 amino acids: CATSTPSGVAEAFF. CDR3 coding DNA: TGTGCCACCAGCACACCATCTGGGGTAGCGGAAGCTTTCTTT.

The V gene is TRBV24-1, the J gene TRBJ1-1; a possible D gene is TRBD1 (5 bases). The length of the CDR3 is 17 residues. CDR1 and CDR2 from the germline V gene are KGHDR and SFDVKD. V lost 8 bases to trimming and J lost 2 bases, with 23 bases between them. The CDR3 loop is CATIPRGEGSGNTEAFF. CDR3 coding DNA: TGTGCCACCATCCCCCGCGGGGAGGGGTCGGGAAACACTGAAGCTTTCTTT.

This clone was counted a single time. The chain joins TRBV7-7 to TRBJ2-3; TRBD1 might be the D (5 bases). CDR1 is SSHAT, CDR2 FNYEAQ, per germline (reference sequence). V lost 3 bases and J 4 bases, leaving 11 bases between the germline ends. The CDR3 length is 14 residues. For the CDR3, the DNA is TGTGCCAGCAGCTTGTCAGGGCCCCCAGATACGCAGTATTTT. Protein sequence: CASSLSGPPDTQYF.

This clone has just a few counts. The chain carries TRBV5-1 and TRBJ2-1, with D unresolved. The CDR3 has 13 residues. Germline V CDR1 and CDR2: SGHRS, YFSETQ. The V gene lost 0 bases and the J gene lost 6 bases, with 7 bases spanning the gap. CDR3 loop: CASSLVLANEQFF. The DNA of the CDR3 is TGCGCCAGCAGCTTGGTGTTGGCCAATGAGCAGTTCTTC.

The V gene is TRBV2, the J gene TRBJ2-7; D perhaps matches TRBD2 (7 bases). There are 15 residues in the CDR3. Germline V gene lookup returns CDR1 SNHLY and CDR2 FYNNEI. V gave up 3 bases and J gave up 3 bases, with 15 bases separating them. This CDR3 is CASSEGGGPIYEQYF. CDR3 nucleotides: TGTGCCAGCAGTGAGGGCGGGGGCCCTATCTACGAGCAGTACTTC. The complete variable domain, with remaining parts taken from reference TRBV2 and TRBJ2-7, reads EPEVTQTPSHQVTQMGQEVILRCVPISNHLYFYWYRQILGQKVEFLVSFYNNEISEKSEIFDDQFSVERPDGSNFTLKIRSTKLEDSAMYFCASSEGGGPIYEQYFGPGTRLTVT.

The chain joins TRBV5-1 to TRBJ2-1, with 9 bases fitting TRBD2. There are 14 residues in the CDR3. Germline V gene lookup returns CDR1 SGHRS and CDR2 YFSETQ. V lost 2 bases to trimming and J lost 6 bases; unmatched junction nucleotides: 3. CDR3 protein: CASSLQAGGNEQFF. In DNA form, the CDR3 reads TGCGCCAGCAGCTTACAAGCGGGGGGCAATGAGCAGTTCTTC.

The chain carries TRBV18 and TRBJ1-2; TRBD1 is a possible D gene (6 bases). CDR3 length: 13 residues. The V and J ends lost 5 bases and 6 bases respectively, with 13 bases between them. Germline CDR1 is KGHSH and CDR2 is LQKENI. The CDR3 nucleotides read TGTGCCAGCTCAACCGGACAGTTCAATGGCTACACCTTC. It yields the protein CASSTGQFNGYTF.

The rearrangement joins TRBV5-4 to TRBJ1-1; TRBD1 matches 7 bases. The germline V gene has CDR1 SGHNT and CDR2 YYREEE (reference sequence). With V trimmed by 4 bases and J by 2 bases, 8 bases remained unmatched. The CDR3 contains 15 residues. CDR3 in DNA: TGTGCCAGCAGCGTAATCGGACAGGTCAACACTGAAGCTTTCTTT. Translating gives CASSVIGQVNTEAFF.

V and J are TRBV6-6 and TRBJ1-4; tentative D call: TRBD1 (6 bases). Germline values: CDR1 MNHNY, CDR2 SVGAGI (reference sequence). With 0 bases removed from V and 4 bases from J, the gap between germline ends came to 12 bases. The CDR3 is 16 residues long. The CDR3 spells CASSYSRQAINEKLFF. CDR3 bases: TGTGCCAGCAGTTACTCGAGACAGGCGATTAATGAAAAACTGTTTTTT.

V is TRBV9 and J is TRBJ2-3, with D unresolved. This CDR3 spans 14 amino acids. From germline, CDR1 is SGDLS and CDR2 YYNGEE. The germline V and J ends were trimmed by 0 bases and 5 bases, with 10 bases remaining between them. In nucleotides, the CDR3 is TGTGCCAGCAGCGTAGGTCCCCGAGGAGATACGCAGTATTTT. This codes for CASSVGPRGDTQYF.

The chain carries TRBV7-3 and TRBJ2-5; TRBD1 matches at 8 bases. J gave up 5 bases and V 5 bases, and 10 bases lay outside the gene matches. CDR1 is SGHTA and CDR2 is FQGTGA in the germline V gene. This CDR3 contains 15 residues. The CDR3 reads CASSRQGLSGETQYF. DNA for the CDR3: TGTGCCAGCAGCCGACAGGGGTTGAGTGGGGAGACCCAGTACTTC.

V is TRBV10-3 and J is TRBJ2-2; 10 bases line up with TRBD1. CDR1 ENHRY and CDR2 SYGVKD come from the germline V gene. Losses at the gene ends were 4 bases for V and 3 bases for J; bases not matched to a gene: 2. The CDR3 has 15 amino acids. The CDR3 DNA follows: TGTGCCATCAGTGTGGGACAGGGGCACACCGGGGAGCTGTTTTTT. As protein: CAISVGQGHTGELFF.

The chain joins TRBV6-5 to TRBJ1-6; 7 nucleotides agree with TRBD1. The CDR3 spans 14 residues. The junction had 2 bases not matched to a gene; V was cut back by 0 bases and J by 9 bases. CDR1 is MNHEY, CDR2 SVGAGI, per germline. The CDR3 sequence: CASSYSTGTSPLHF. The DNA for the CDR3 is TGTGCCAGCAGTTACTCGACAGGGACTTCACCCCTCCACTTT.